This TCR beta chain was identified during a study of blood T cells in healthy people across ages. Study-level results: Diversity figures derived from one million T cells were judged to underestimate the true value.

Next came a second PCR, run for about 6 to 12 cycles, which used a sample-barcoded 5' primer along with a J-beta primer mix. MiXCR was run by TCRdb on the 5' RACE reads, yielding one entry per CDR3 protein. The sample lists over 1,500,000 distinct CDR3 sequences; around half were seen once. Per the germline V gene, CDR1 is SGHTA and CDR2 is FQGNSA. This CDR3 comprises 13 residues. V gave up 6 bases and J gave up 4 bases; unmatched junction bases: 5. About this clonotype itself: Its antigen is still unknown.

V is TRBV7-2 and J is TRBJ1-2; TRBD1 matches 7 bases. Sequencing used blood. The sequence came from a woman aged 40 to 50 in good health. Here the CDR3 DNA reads TGTGCCAGCAGACTTACAGGGGCCTATGGCTACACCTTC. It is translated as CASRLTGAYGYTF.